The subject of this entry is one TCR beta chain. The clone's antigen remains unknown. One end of the junction is discordant with germline, which a read error may explain. This sample is part of a study of neurological immune-mediated disorders (dated by TCRdb to about 2019). About the full investigation: Using UMI-based sequencing, the study compared peripheral blood TCR-beta repertoires from patients with HTLV-I-associated myelopathy (HAM/TSP), patients with multiple sclerosis, and healthy controls. Alongside PBMC samples, the set of more than 80 TCR-beta libraries contained longitudinal samples, technical triplicates, and paired CD4+ and CD8+ T-cell subsets that had been sorted. The cohort comprised 68 subjects: 15 or so HAM/TSP patients, around 35 multiple sclerosis patients and 20 or so healthy controls.

The germline V gene sets CDR1 to SGHRS and CDR2 to YFSETQ. From the cysteine through the phenylalanine, the CDR3 covers 14 amino acids. The CDR3 DNA has 42 bases and is translated from base 1. cDNA synthesis used template-switch 5'RACE with a primer carrying a 10-nucleotide random unique molecular identifier tagging each TCR transcript. Each sequencing run produced over 200 million TCR-beta sequences covering 15-18 subjects. The RNeasy kit was used for extraction of total RNA. The KAPA Real-time Library Amplification kit was used to amplify TCR-beta VDJ regions with primers for the TCR constant region and the 5'RACE anchor. Sample indexes and Illumina adaptors were added in a first PCR, after which library yield was increased in a second PCR. The roughly 650 bp TCR product was size-selected on a 2% E-gel SizeSelection system after Ampure bead purification. Before pooling, library quality was assessed on a Bioanalyzer, concentration was determined with Qubit, and library quantification was performed with the Kapa Library Quantification kit. Libraries were sequenced paired-end 2 x 150 bp on an Illumina HiSeq 2500. To increase sequence diversity, about 23-32% phiX was spiked into each library pool. The paper's processing steps were these. Quality-filtered reads were processed with the UMI-based MiGEC pipeline, which removed over 85% of raw TCR sequences during error correction. VDJ genes were aligned to IMGT germline references, and each clonotype was defined by a unique CDR3 amino acid sequence together with V-J genes. Clonal expansion, Shannon diversity and CDR3 relatedness (CalcPairwiseDistances, ClusterSamples) were evaluated with VDJtools, and phylogenetic trees were built with CLCbio workbench. Clones with at least 8 unique UMIs were defined as expanded, with this threshold being based on coefficient-of-variation modelling across technical triplicates. TCRdb ran its own pipeline on the public reads, namely fastp trimming at Q25 and MiXCR clone calling, and kept in-frame beta chains. Entries are consolidated by CDR3 protein sequence, retaining the most common genes and DNA. TCRdb, rather than the study authors, made the V and J calls. The table for this sample lists around 14,000 distinct CDR3 sequences; approximately 7.7% of them were counted only once. The top ten clonotypes cover roughly 24% of the sample.

The investigation overall reported the following: No identical CDR3 amino acid sequences were found to be shared among expanded clones across subjects, suggesting that TCR-beta repertoires were private in all groups. The highest TCR clonal expansion was observed in HAM/TSP patients, whereas the lowest was observed in MS patients, even when compared with healthy controls.

The healthy controls were volunteers from blood banks in Maryland, USA. TCR libraries for sorted subsets were made from 800,000 to 1,000,000 sorted CD4+ or CD8+ T cells. Peripheral blood was subjected to Ficoll-Hypaque density gradient centrifugation to isolate PBMCs, which were then cryopreserved in liquid nitrogen. Paired sorted CD4+ and CD8+ subsets came from healthy controls, HAM/TSP patients and MS patients. Rearrangement joined TRBV5-1 to TRBJ2-5; perhaps TRBD1 is the D gene, with 5 bases matching. Sequencing was carried out using CD8+ T cells from blood. This TCR derives from a woman between 40 and 50 years old in good health. The CDR3 reads as follows: CASSFAGYQDTQYF. The DNA sequence follows: TGCGCCAGTAGCTTCGCAGGGTACCAAGATACCCAGTACTTC.